One and the same sample provided the 22 T cell receptor beta chains below, sequenced in a study of T cell repertoires in cytomegalovirus infection. Using its own MiXCR run on the reads, TCRdb lists one record per CDR3 protein. Of hundreds of thousands of distinct CDR3 sequences detected, roughly a sixth appear once; the ten largest clones hold around 12%. Specimen: PBMCs. All receptors come from a human donor in good health (CMV status not recorded). Some clones in this sample may be carry-over from other donors' samples.

The chain uses TRBV18 and TRBJ2-2, with a possible D match to TRBD1 (6 bases). Germline V CDR1 and CDR2: KGHSH, LQKENI. CDR3 length: 16 amino acids. Trimming shortened V by 6 bases and J by 1 base, and 15 bases separated the two germline ends. CDR3 loop: CASSGMETGNTGELFF. Written as DNA, the CDR3 is TGTGCCAGCTCGGGGATGGAGACAGGGAACACCGGGGAGCTGTTTTTT.

This chain joins TRBV6-6 and TRBJ1-5; tentative D call: TRBD1 (5 bases). Germline CDR1 MNHNY, CDR2 SVGAGI (reference sequence). Trimming shortened V by 7 bases and J by 4 bases, and 14 bases separated the two germline ends. There are 14 residues in the CDR3. CDR3 sequence reads: CASTGGGWNQPQHF. The CDR3, as DNA: TGTGCCAGCACGGGGGGAGGATGGAATCAGCCCCAGCATTTT.

This clonotype was observed many times. The chain uses TRBV12-3 or TRBV12-4 and TRBJ1-5; D is ambiguous. This CDR3 has 12 amino acids. The ends were cut back, 5 bases at V and 2 bases at J, with 4 bases in the middle. The CDR3: CASSRGNQPQHF. CDR3 nucleotides: TGTGCCAGCAGTCGAGGCAATCAGCCCCAGCATTTT.

In its sample, this clonotype was seen many times. This chain joins TRBV7-2 and TRBJ2-7; 7 positions agree with TRBD2. This CDR3 contains 15 residues. The germline V gene has CDR1 SGHTA and CDR2 FQGNSA. With 1 base clipped from V and 4 bases from J, the junction kept 7 bases outside the gene matches. CDR3 DNA: TGTGCCAGCAGCTTAGTCCGGGGGGAAGGGTACGAGCAGTACTTC. Its protein is CASSLVRGEGYEQYF.

This clonotype was recorded many times. The chain joins TRBV28 to TRBJ2-2; maybe TRBD1 (5 bases). The CDR3 contains 14 residues. Germline V gene sequence: CDR1 MDHEN, CDR2 SYDVKM. The V end was cut by 6 bases, the J end by 1 base, with 9 bases between. The CDR3: CASSLGQNTGELFF. In nucleotides, the CDR3 is TGTGCCAGCAGCTTAGGACAGAACACCGGGGAGCTGTTTTTT.

This clonotype was detected only a few times. CDR3 bases: TGTGCCAGCAGTTCTACAGTAGACAATGAGCAGTTCTTC. This codes for CASSSTVDNEQFF. This chain uses TRBV5-4 with TRBJ2-1, with no clear D. This CDR3 has 13 amino acids. V gave up 5 bases and J gave up 5 bases, with 11 bases separating them. CDR1 is SGHNT and CDR2 is YYREEE in the germline V gene (reference sequence).

At least ten counts were recorded for this clonotype. The chain employs TRBV7-2 and TRBJ2-1; 10 bases match TRBD2. The CDR3 is made up of 17 amino acids. The germline gives CDR1 SGHTA, CDR2 FQGNSA. Losses at the gene ends were 5 bases for V and 3 bases for J; bases not matched to a gene: 10. DNA for the CDR3: TGTGCCAGCAGCAACCCCGGGGCTAGCGGGAGCTACAATGAGCAGTTCTTC. Protein sequence: CASSNPGASGSYNEQFF.

This clonotype was seen more than once but under ten times. The chain uses TRBV6-1 and TRBJ1-3; D might be TRBD1 (5 bases). The germline V gene has CDR1 MNHNS and CDR2 SASEGT. V was cut by 6 bases and J by 4 bases, with 13 bases left in between. The CDR3 length is 14 residues. CDR3 DNA sequence: TGTGCCAGCAGAATTCAGGGAGCGGGAAACACCATATATTTT. This codes for CASRIQGAGNTIYF.

This clonotype has at least ten counts. The chain joins TRBV11-1 to TRBJ2-1; TRBD1 might be the D (7 bases). Trimming took off 6 bases at V and 0 bases at J, with 15 bases between the two ends. The CDR3 has 16 residues. The germline CDR1 and CDR2 sequences are SGHAT and FQDESV (reference sequence). As DNA, the CDR3 is TGTGCCAGCAGTTCAGGGGGGTTGGGCTCCTACAATGAGCAGTTCTTC. Translating gives CASSSGGLGSYNEQFF.

The rearrangement links TRBV2 to TRBJ2-5; 15 positions match TRBD2. V trimming: 2 bases; J trimming: 4 bases; junction bases outside the gene matches: 5. The CDR3 contains 17 residues. CDR1 and CDR2 (germline): SNHLY, FYNNEI. The CDR3 reads CASSEPGLAGGPETQYF. Written as DNA, the CDR3 is TGTGCCAGCAGTGAACCCGGACTAGCGGGGGGGCCAGAGACCCAGTACTTC.

The V and J genes are TRBV20-1 and TRBJ2-3; 7 bases are shared with TRBD2. The V gene end was trimmed by 6 bases and the J gene end by 1 base; junction bases not matched to a gene: 7. CDR3 length: 14 amino acids. The V gene's germline CDR1 is DFQATT and CDR2 SNEGSKA (reference sequence). The DNA of the CDR3 is TGCAGTGCGGGAGGGGTACTTCGCACAGATACGCAGTATTTT. It encodes CSAGGVLRTDTQYF.

In its sample, this clonotype was seen many times. The CDR3 nucleotides read TGTGCCAGCTGCAACTCCGGGACAAAAAAGGGCTACACCTTC. It is translated as CASCNSGTKKGYTF. The chain is built from TRBV12-3 or TRBV12-4 and TRBJ1-2; D is perhaps TRBD1 (6 bases). CDR3 length equals 14 residues. Deletions cut 8 bases from V and 8 bases from J, with 21 bases between.

This clonotype was recorded many times. The chain employs TRBV12-3 or TRBV12-4 and TRBJ2-5, with TRBD2 matching over 7 bases. V trimming: 2 bases; J trimming: 5 bases; junction bases outside the gene matches: 11. The CDR3 sequence is 16 residues long. CDR3 region: CASSLSREEDHETQYF. Written as DNA, the CDR3 is TGTGCCAGCAGTTTATCTCGGGAGGAGGATCACGAGACCCAGTACTTC.

The sample holds many counts of this clonotype. CDR3 residues: CASSEVAVSYEQYF. CDR3 in DNA: TGTGCCAGCAGTGAAGTTGCAGTCTCCTACGAGCAGTACTTC. The rearrangement joins TRBV6-1 to TRBJ2-7; D remains ambiguous. V was pared by 1 base and J by 0 bases, with 7 bases between. This CDR3 comprises 14 residues. The V gene's germline CDR1 is MNHNS and CDR2 SASEGT.

This clonotype showed up many times. The rearrangement links TRBV7-2 to TRBJ2-7; 10 bases align to TRBD1. This CDR3 is built from 15 residues. The germline V gene encodes CDR1 SGHTA and CDR2 FQGNSA. V trimming: 5 bases; J trimming: 2 bases; junction bases outside the gene matches: 6. The CDR3: CASSPGTGATYEQYF. The CDR3 DNA reads as TGTGCCAGCAGCCCAGGGACAGGGGCGACCTACGAGCAGTACTTC.

In its sample, this clonotype was seen once. The chain links TRBV24-1 to TRBJ2-3; TRBD2 matches 9 bases. CDR1 and CDR2 (germline): KGHDR, SFDVKD. This CDR3 spans 15 amino acids. V was pared by 0 bases and J by 6 bases, with 3 bases of the junction left unmatched. Written as DNA, the CDR3 is TGTGCCACCAGTGATTTGGGGACTAGCATGGATACGCAGTATTTT. This gives the protein CATSDLGTSMDTQYF.

This clonotype was counted only a few times. V and J are TRBV2 and TRBJ2-1, with 8 bases that match TRBD2. CDR1 and CDR2 (germline): SNHLY, FYNNEI. The CDR3 extends over 15 amino acids. V trimming: 8 bases; J trimming: 6 bases; junction bases outside the gene matches: 12. The chain's CDR3 is CASRQRGTPGNEQFF. The CDR3 DNA is TGTGCCAGCCGCCAGCGGGGGACCCCCGGCAATGAGCAGTTCTTC.

In this sample, this clonotype turned up a few times. The V call is TRBV20-1, the J call TRBJ1-3; D is possibly TRBD1 (6 bases). V lost 6 bases, J lost 0 bases, and 18 bases lay in between. This CDR3 is 16 amino acids long. Germline CDR1 is DFQATT and CDR2 is SNEGSKA (reference sequence). CDR3 DNA: TGCAGTGCCAGGAATGGGGGGGCCTCCTCTGGAAACACCATATATTTT. This codes for CSARNGGASSGNTIYF.

Many counts were recorded for this clonotype. The chain carries TRBV7-2 and TRBJ1-1; no clear D. This CDR3 has 12 amino acids. The germline gives CDR1 SGHTA, CDR2 FQGNSA. V lost 3 bases to trimming and J lost 6 bases, with 8 bases between them. The DNA of the CDR3 is TGTGCCAGCAGCTTCGGACTCGCTGAAGCTTTCTTT. This encodes CASSFGLAEAFF.

This clonotype has at least ten counts. The J gene is TRBJ2-3, the V gene TRBV24-1; D might be TRBD1 (6 bases). This CDR3 has 13 amino acids. CDR1 and CDR2 (germline): KGHDR, SFDVKD. The germline V and J ends were trimmed by 6 bases and 2 bases, with 8 bases remaining between them. This CDR3 reads CATSLGHTDTQYF. CDR3 DNA: TGTGCCACCAGTCTGGGACACACAGATACGCAGTATTTT.

This clonotype showed up just a few times. In DNA, the CDR3 is TGTGCCAGCACAATACATGGGGCCAACGTCCTGACTTTC. Its translation is CASTIHGANVLTF. The genes are TRBV5-4 and TRBJ2-6, with D unclear. Trimming removed 6 bases at V and 3 bases at J, with 7 bases between. Germline loops: CDR1 SGHNT, CDR2 YYREEE (reference sequence). The CDR3 runs to 13 residues.

This clonotype came up many times. This sequence joins TRBV7-2 and TRBJ2-2; TRBD2 agrees at 12 bases. The germline gives CDR1 SGHTA, CDR2 FQGNSA. After removal of 0 bases from V and 3 bases from J, the junction contained 5 bases not matched to a gene. The CDR3 is 18 amino acids. CDR3 DNA sequence: TGTGCCAGCAGCTTAGCCCCTCCTAGCGGGGGGGACACCGGGGAGCTGTTTTTT. Encoded protein: CASSLAPPSGGDTGELFF.